The 27 T cell receptor beta chains reported below all come from one sample, sequenced in a study of blood T cell repertoires in COVID-19. Profiled with immunoSEQ multiplex PCR; TCRdb holds only in-frame clones, not every one. The sample holds about 120,000 clones; around 86% are singletons and the top ten take under 7%. The sample was peripheral blood. These receptors all come from a man at least 80 years old with active or convalescent COVID-19.

The chain recombines TRBV5-1 with TRBJ2-1, with a tentative D call TRBD2 (6 bases). This CDR3 spans 17 amino acids. Trimming took off 0 bases at V and 5 bases at J, with 18 bases between the two ends. Germline assignment: CDR1 SGHRS and CDR2 YFSETQ. The CDR3 DNA is TGCGCCAGCAGCTTGGGGGGAATAAGGGAGGCCCACAATGAGCAGTTCTTC. Translating gives CASSLGGIREAHNEQFF.

The chain joins TRBV20-1 to TRBJ1-5; a weak D match, TRBD1 (6 bases). Germline values: CDR1 DFQATT, CDR2 SNEGSKA (reference sequence). The CDR3 has 11 amino acids. Trimming took 4 bases from V and 7 from J, leaving 8 bases between them. Written as DNA, the CDR3 is TGCAGTGCTAAGGGGGGGCAGCCCCAGCATTTT. This codes for CSAKGGQPQHF.

The chain uses TRBV7-9 and TRBJ2-3; TRBD2 matches 9 bases. The germline gives CDR1 SEHNR, CDR2 FQNEAQ (reference sequence). The length of the CDR3 is 15 residues. V dropped 6 bases and J dropped 0; count of bases not matched to a gene: 4. CDR3 protein: CASRLLAGSTDTQYF. The DNA for the CDR3 is TGTGCCAGCAGGTTACTAGCGGGTAGCACAGATACGCAGTATTTT.

J is TRBJ1-6 and V is TRBV19; 7 bases match TRBD1. CDR1 and CDR2 from the germline V gene are LNHDA and SQIVND (reference sequence). The CDR3 runs 14 residues. Trimming cost V 3 bases and J 9 bases; bases outside gene matches: 5. As DNA, the CDR3 is TGTGCCAGTAGTATCACAGGGGCACTTTCACCCCTCCACTTT. It yields the protein CASSITGALSPLHF.

This CDR3 is CASSSPPGQGAFLDSPLHF. As DNA, the CDR3 is TGCGCCAGCAGCTCTCCTCCGGGACAGGGGGCTTTTTTGGATTCACCCCTCCACTTT. The chain recombines TRBV5-1 with TRBJ1-6; the match to TRBD1 covers 12 bases. The J segment lost 8 bases and the V segment lost 3 bases, leaving 15 bases of the junction unmatched. The germline V gene encodes CDR1 SGHRS and CDR2 YFSETQ. The CDR3 spans 19 residues.

The chain couples TRBV2 to TRBJ2-7; the match to TRBD1 covers 8 bases. V shed 6 bases, J shed 4 bases, and the junction held 5 bases outside the gene matches. The CDR3 runs to 13 residues. The V gene's germline CDR1 is SNHLY and CDR2 FYNNEI. The CDR3 DNA follows: TGTGCCAGCAGCCTCAGGGGGCCGTACGAGCAGTACTTC. Amino acids: CASSLRGPYEQYF.

The rearrangement uses TRBV11-2 and TRBJ2-3, with no clear D. Trimming cost V 4 bases and J 4 bases, with 3 bases left between them. The germline CDR1 and CDR2 sequences are SGHAT and FQNNGV. CDR3 size: 11 residues. CDR3 residues: CASSSSDTQYF. CDR3 DNA sequence: TGTGCCAGCAGCTCTTCAGATACGCAGTATTTT.

The V call is TRBV9, the J call TRBJ1-2; D not resolved. CDR3 length: 14 residues. V gave up 1 base and J gave up 2 bases, with 9 bases separating them. Looked up from germline, CDR1 is SGDLS and CDR2 is YYNGEE. The CDR3 here is CASSVPGSNYGYTF. The DNA of the CDR3 is TGTGCCAGCAGCGTACCGGGATCCAACTATGGCTACACCTTC.

The chain links TRBV29-1 to TRBJ2-1; D not certain. The CDR3 is 14 residues long. V lost 2 bases to trimming and J lost 4 bases, with 12 bases between them. Germline V gene data show CDR1 as SQVTM and CDR2 as ANQGSEA. CDR3 coding DNA: TGCAGCGTTGAACCTCCTCCAGGTTACAATGAGCAGTTCTTC. It specifies CSVEPPPGYNEQFF.

The chain carries TRBV7-9 and TRBJ2-3; 10 nucleotides align to TRBD2. With V trimmed by 1 base and J by 3 bases, 10 bases remained unmatched. CDR3 length equals 18 residues. CDR1 and CDR2 (germline): SEHNR, FQNEAQ (reference sequence). The CDR3 bases are TGTGCCAGCAGCTTAGATCTCCAAGCGGGAGGGCCTACAGATACGCAGTATTTT. Its protein is CASSLDLQAGGPTDTQYF.

The chain has TRBV6-5 and TRBJ1-1, with D perhaps matching TRBD1 (5 bases). With 0 bases removed from V and 5 bases from J, the gap between germline ends came to 13 bases. CDR1 MNHEY and CDR2 SVGAGI come from the germline V gene. There are 15 residues in the CDR3. This chain's CDR3 is CASSYSKGISTEAFF. In DNA form, the CDR3 reads TGTGCCAGCAGTTACTCGAAGGGGATCTCAACTGAAGCTTTCTTT.

The table lists this clone with a count of one. This chain links TRBV14 with TRBJ2-3; tentative D call: TRBD2 (6 bases). Germline V gene data show CDR1 as SGHDN and CDR2 as FVKESK. This CDR3 is 16 amino acids long. Trimming pared 4 bases from V and 2 bases from J, leaving 16 bases between. CDR3 sequence reads: CASSPGSGPVTDTQYF. The CDR3 nucleotides are TGTGCCAGCAGCCCCGGAAGCGGGCCTGTCACAGATACGCAGTATTTT.

The V call is TRBV28, the J call TRBJ1-3, with D unresolved. This CDR3 is built from 14 residues. Per germline, CDR1 MDHEN and CDR2 SYDVKM. Trimming removed 4 bases at V and 2 bases at J, with 9 bases between. The CDR3 is CASSSSGPGNTIYF. The CDR3 nucleotides read TGTGCCAGCAGTTCGTCAGGCCCTGGAAACACCATATATTTT.

The chain employs TRBV2 and TRBJ2-6; D may be TRBD1 (5 bases). The CDR3 length is 15 residues. Trimming removed 2 bases at V and 4 bases at J, with 9 bases between. CDR1 SNHLY and CDR2 FYNNEI come from the germline V gene. Written as DNA, the CDR3 is TGTGCCAGCAGTGAAAGGACATACGGGGCCAACGTCCTGACTTTC. As protein: CASSERTYGANVLTF.

This chain joins TRBV27 and TRBJ1-1; 7 bases match TRBD1. The CDR3 is 15 residues long. Trimming took 5 bases from V and 4 from J; bases not matched to a gene: 10. Looked up from germline, CDR1 is MNHEY and CDR2 is SMNVEV (reference sequence). In DNA, the CDR3 is TGTGCCAGCAGTCGATGGACAGGAGGAGGCACTGAAGCTTTCTTT. Amino acid sequence: CASSRWTGGGTEAFF.

The chain is built from TRBV19 and TRBJ1-5; D is unresolved. V dropped 3 bases and J dropped 4 bases, with 10 bases sitting between them. The germline CDR1 and CDR2 sequences are LNHDA and SQIVND (reference sequence). The CDR3 totals 14 residues. The CDR3 region has the DNA TGTGCCAGTAGTATTGTATGGAGAAATCAGCCCCAGCATTTT. Translated: CASSIVWRNQPQHF.

The chain employs TRBV6-1 and TRBJ2-5, with TRBD1 matching 10 bases. Germline CDR1 is MNHNS and CDR2 is SASEGT. J gave up 2 bases and V 0 bases, and 6 bases lay outside the gene matches. The CDR3 consists of 17 residues. The CDR3 loop reads CASSEAWTGGGQETQYF. The CDR3 coding sequence is TGTGCCAGCAGTGAAGCGTGGACAGGGGGGGGGCAAGAGACCCAGTACTTC.

This chain uses TRBV28 with TRBJ1-6, with D uncertain. Germline assignment: CDR1 MDHEN and CDR2 SYDVKM. The CDR3 is 15 amino acids. Trimming removed 3 bases at V and 0 bases at J, with 6 bases between. The CDR3 sequence: CASSLGSSYNSPLHF. In nucleotides, the CDR3 is TGTGCCAGCAGTTTGGGGAGCTCCTATAATTCACCCCTCCACTTT.

V and J are TRBV15 and TRBJ1-2, with TRBD1 matching over 8 bases. Looked up from germline, CDR1 is LNHNV and CDR2 is YYDKDF (reference sequence). The CDR3 spans 13 residues. V trimming: 3 bases; J trimming: 8 bases; junction bases outside the gene matches: 5. The CDR3 DNA follows: TGTGCCACCAGCAGGGACAGGGAGGCAGGCTACACCTTC. Encoded protein: CATSRDREAGYTF.

This chain links TRBV5-4 with TRBJ1-3, with a weak D call TRBD1 (6 bases). Trimming removed 4 bases from V and 0 bases from J, with 11 bases in between. CDR3 length: 15 amino acids. CDR1 is SGHNT, CDR2 YYREEE, per germline (reference sequence). The CDR3 DNA follows: TGTGCCAGCAGCGCCGACAGGCCCTCTGGAAACACCATATATTTT. Its translation is CASSADRPSGNTIYF.

The chain carries TRBV5-1 and TRBJ2-7, with 14 bases fitting TRBD2. V lost 4 bases and J lost 2; bases outside the gene matches: 8. Germline CDR1 is SGHRS and CDR2 is YFSETQ. This CDR3 comprises 17 residues. Here the CDR3 reads CASSDGTSGRLTYEQYF. The CDR3 nucleotides are TGCGCCAGCAGCGACGGGACTAGCGGGAGATTAACCTACGAGCAGTACTTC. Full variable domain (outside the CDR3, taken from reference TRBV5-1 and TRBJ2-7): KAGVTQTPRYLIKTRGQQVTLSCSPISGHRSVSWYQQTPGQGLQFLFEYFSETQRNKGNFPGRFSGRQFSNSRSEMNVSTLELGDSALYLCASSDGTSGRLTYEQYFGPGTRLTVT.

This chain links TRBV10-3 with TRBJ1-1; 8 positions match TRBD1. Per the germline V gene, CDR1 is ENHRY and CDR2 is SYGVKD. The CDR3 covers 13 residues. V was pared by 7 bases and J by 3 bases, with 4 bases of the junction left unmatched. CDR3 nucleotide sequence: TGTGCCATCATCTCGGACAGGGACACTGAAGCTTTCTTT. Protein sequence: CAIISDRDTEAFF.

CDR3 nucleotide sequence: TGTGCCAGCAGCTTAGGGCCCGGGACAGGGTCGAGATCACCCCTCCACTTT. Its protein is CASSLGPGTGSRSPLHF. The chain uses TRBV7-2 and TRBJ1-6; TRBD1 matches 9 bases. The CDR3 is 17 residues long. The V segment lost 1 base and the J segment 10 bases; nucleotides outside the gene matches: 11. CDR1 SGHTA and CDR2 FQGNSA come from the germline V gene.

V usage is TRBV5-1 and J usage is TRBJ1-2, with D uncertain. CDR1 SGHRS and CDR2 YFSETQ come from the germline V gene. The CDR3 contains 11 residues. V was trimmed by 1 base and J by 7 bases, leaving 5 bases between them. CDR3 in amino acids: CASSLRGGYTF. In DNA, the CDR3 is TGCGCCAGCAGCTTGCGGGGTGGCTACACCTTC. Together with reference TRBV5-1 and TRBJ1-2, the CDR3 gives the full variable domain: KAGVTQTPRYLIKTRGQQVTLSCSPISGHRSVSWYQQTPGQGLQFLFEYFSETQRNKGNFPGRFSGRQFSNSRSEMNVSTLELGDSALYLCASSLRGGYTFGSGTRLTVV.

The chain couples TRBV30 to TRBJ1-6, with 9 bases fitting TRBD1. Trimming removed 5 bases from V and 4 bases from J; junction bases left unmatched: 0. Germline V gene data show CDR1 as GTSNPN and CDR2 as SVGIG (reference sequence). CDR3 length: 13 residues. The CDR3: CAWGTGYNSPLHF. The CDR3 DNA sequence: TGTGCCTGGGGGACAGGGTATAATTCACCCCTCCACTTT.

This clone was observed a single time. J is TRBJ1-1 and V is TRBV5-1, with 7 bases fitting TRBD1. The V segment lost 5 bases and the J segment 6 bases; nucleotides outside the gene matches: 4. The CDR3 covers 12 residues. The V gene's germline CDR1 is SGHRS and CDR2 YFSETQ. CDR3 loop: CASSRTGAEAFF. As DNA, the CDR3 is TGCGCCAGCAGTAGAACAGGGGCTGAAGCTTTCTTT. The entire variable domain, with the rest obtained from reference TRBV5-1 and TRBJ1-1, is as follows: KAGVTQTPRYLIKTRGQQVTLSCSPISGHRSVSWYQQTPGQGLQFLFEYFSETQRNKGNFPGRFSGRQFSNSRSEMNVSTLELGDSALYLCASSRTGAEAFFGQGTRLTVV.

The gene calls are TRBV24-1 and TRBJ2-3; 9 nucleotides align to TRBD1. J was trimmed by 6 bases and V by 4 bases; bases with no gene match: 10. This CDR3 is built from 16 residues. From germline, CDR1 is KGHDR and CDR2 SFDVKD. The CDR3 is CATSESPGQGHDTQYF. The CDR3 region has the DNA TGTGCCACCAGTGAGAGCCCGGGACAGGGTCACGATACGCAGTATTTT.